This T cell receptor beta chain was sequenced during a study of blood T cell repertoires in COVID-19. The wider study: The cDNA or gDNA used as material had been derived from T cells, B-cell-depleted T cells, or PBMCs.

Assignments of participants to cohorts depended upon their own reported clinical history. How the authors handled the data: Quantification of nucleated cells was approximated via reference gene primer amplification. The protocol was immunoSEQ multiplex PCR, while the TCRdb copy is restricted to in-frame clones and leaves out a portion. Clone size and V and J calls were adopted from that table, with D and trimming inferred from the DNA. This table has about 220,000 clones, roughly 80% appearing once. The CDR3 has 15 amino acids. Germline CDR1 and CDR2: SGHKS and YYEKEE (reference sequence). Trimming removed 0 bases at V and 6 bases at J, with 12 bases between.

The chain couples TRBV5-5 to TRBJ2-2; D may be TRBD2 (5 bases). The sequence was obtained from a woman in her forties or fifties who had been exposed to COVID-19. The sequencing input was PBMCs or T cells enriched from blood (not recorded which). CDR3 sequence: CASSLDGNGPGELFF. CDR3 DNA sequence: TGTGCCAGCAGCTTGGACGGGAATGGCCCCGGGGAGCTGTTTTTT.